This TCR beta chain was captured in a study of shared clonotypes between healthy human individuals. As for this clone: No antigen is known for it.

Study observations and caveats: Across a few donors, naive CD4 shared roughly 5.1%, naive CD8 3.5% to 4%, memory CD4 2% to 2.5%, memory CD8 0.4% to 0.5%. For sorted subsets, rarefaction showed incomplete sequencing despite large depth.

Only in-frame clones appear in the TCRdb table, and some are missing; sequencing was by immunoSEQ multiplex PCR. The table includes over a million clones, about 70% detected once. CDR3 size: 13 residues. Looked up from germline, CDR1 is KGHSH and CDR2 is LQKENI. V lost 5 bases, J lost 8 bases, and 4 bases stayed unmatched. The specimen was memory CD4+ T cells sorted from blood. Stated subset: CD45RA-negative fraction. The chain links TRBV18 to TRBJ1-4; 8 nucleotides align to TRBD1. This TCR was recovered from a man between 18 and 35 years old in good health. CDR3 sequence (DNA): TGTGCCAGCTCAACAGGGGGAAAAGAAAAACTGTTTTTT. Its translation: CASSTGGKEKLFF. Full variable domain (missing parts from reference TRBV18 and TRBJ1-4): NAGVMQNPRHLVRRRGQEARLRCSPMKGHSHVYWYRQLPEEGLKFMVYLQKENIIDESGMPKERFSAEFPKEGPSILRIQQVVRGDSAAYFCASSTGGKEKLFFGSGTQLSVL.